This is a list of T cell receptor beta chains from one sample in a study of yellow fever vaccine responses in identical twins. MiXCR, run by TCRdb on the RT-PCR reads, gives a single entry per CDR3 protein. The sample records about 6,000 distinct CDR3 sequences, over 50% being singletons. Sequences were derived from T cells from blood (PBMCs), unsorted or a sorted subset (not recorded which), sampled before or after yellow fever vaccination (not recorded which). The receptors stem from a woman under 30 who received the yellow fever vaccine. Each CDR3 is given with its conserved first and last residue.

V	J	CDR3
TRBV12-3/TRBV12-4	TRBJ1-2	CASRGTGRGYTF
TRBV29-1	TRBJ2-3	CSVDGQTDTQYF
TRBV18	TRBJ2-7	CASSPISGNEQYF
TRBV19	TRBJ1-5	CASSEMGASQPQHF
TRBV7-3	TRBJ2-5	CASSLRGTSETQYF
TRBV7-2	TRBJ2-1	CASSLVWQGLNEQFF
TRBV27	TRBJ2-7	CASKIQHGGYEQYF
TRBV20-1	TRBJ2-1	CSARLGNEQFF
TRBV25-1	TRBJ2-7	CASSPGRLGYEQYF
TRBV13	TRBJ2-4	CASSLGGERDSNYF
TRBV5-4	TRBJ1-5	CASSLDPQIRPQHF
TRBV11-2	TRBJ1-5	CASSSSTGNSQPQHF
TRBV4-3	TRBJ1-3	CASSPSGSSGNTIYF
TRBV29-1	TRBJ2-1	CSVVGGVIPTDEQFF
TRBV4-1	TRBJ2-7	CASSPQGGLYEQYF
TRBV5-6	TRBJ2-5	CASSLFQGLETQYF
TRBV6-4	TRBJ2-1	CASSDSSGGNEQFF
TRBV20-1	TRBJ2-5	CSARAPKADRVGYF
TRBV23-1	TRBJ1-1	CASSQRDRGMNTEAFF
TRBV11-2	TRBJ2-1	CASRRTLYNEQFF
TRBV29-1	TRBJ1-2	CSVAGDRENYGYTF
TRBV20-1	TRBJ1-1	CSAPGQGMNTEAFF
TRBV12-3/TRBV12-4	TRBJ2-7	CASSVGNVHEQYF
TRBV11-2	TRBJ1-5	CASSLDTPIGAQHF
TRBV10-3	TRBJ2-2	CAIREGAGELFF
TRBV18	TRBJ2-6	CASSLASGANVLTF
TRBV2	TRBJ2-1	CASVLLATYNEQFF
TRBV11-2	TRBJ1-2	CASSPTGNYGYTF
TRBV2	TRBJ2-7	CAGRRGITYEQYF
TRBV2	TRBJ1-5	CASSQHEGMGNQPQHF
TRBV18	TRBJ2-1	CASSPGNEQFF
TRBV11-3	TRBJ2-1	CASSVIRGSYNEQFF
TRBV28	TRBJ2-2	CGIGQDNTGELFF
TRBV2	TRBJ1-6	CASSEDMRRDSPLHF
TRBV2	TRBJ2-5	CAGVDREQETQYF
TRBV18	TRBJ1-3	CASSPRPYSGNTIYF
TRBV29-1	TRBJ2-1	CSFQGQGYNEQFF
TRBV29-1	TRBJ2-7	CSAGGTSYEQYF
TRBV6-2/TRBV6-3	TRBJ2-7	CASKNGLIYEQYF
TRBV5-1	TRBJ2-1	CASSLSSFAYNEQFF
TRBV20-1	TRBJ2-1	CSAKGNEQFF
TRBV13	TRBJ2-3	CASRTDSVSTDTQYF
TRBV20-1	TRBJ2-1	CSAPEGLAGRGEQFF
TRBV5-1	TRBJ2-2	CASSFEGTGELFF
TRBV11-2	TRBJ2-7	CASSFRGQLRDLFYEQYF